This T cell receptor beta chain was identified during a study of CXCR3-negative and CXCR3-positive naive CD8 T cells. Study findings and constraints: TRB CDR3 hydrophobicity was greater in CXCR3-positive naive cells than in CXCR3-negative naive cells.

As to this clonotype: No antigen is known for it.

Germline V gene sequence: CDR1 SNHLY, CDR2 FYNNEI. The CDR3 has 16 amino acids. 5' RACE with UMI labels generated the TRB cDNA libraries. TCRdb reworked the 5' RACE reads into one entry per CDR3 protein, no DNA. The table lists fewer than 90,000 distinct CDR3 sequences, with 0.55% to 0.8% in the top ten. This chain uses TRBV2 with TRBJ2-7; lacking DNA, the TRBD1 call made by TCRdb goes unchecked. The sequencing input was naive CXCR3+ CD8+ T cells from blood. Stated subset: CD45RO-CCR7+CD27+CD95- naive CD8+ T cells expressing CXCR3 (TNR3+). The origin of this receptor is a human donor in good health. Some clones in this sample may be carry-over from other donors' samples. The CDR3 is CASSDRGQSESYEQYF. Using reference TRBV2 and TRBJ2-7 for the parts outside the CDR3, the full variable domain is EPEVTQTPSHQVTQMGQEVILRCVPISNHLYFYWYRQILGQKVEFLVSFYNNEISEKSEIFDDQFSVERPDGSNFTLKIRSTKLEDSAMYFCASSDRGQSESYEQYFGPGTRLTVT.